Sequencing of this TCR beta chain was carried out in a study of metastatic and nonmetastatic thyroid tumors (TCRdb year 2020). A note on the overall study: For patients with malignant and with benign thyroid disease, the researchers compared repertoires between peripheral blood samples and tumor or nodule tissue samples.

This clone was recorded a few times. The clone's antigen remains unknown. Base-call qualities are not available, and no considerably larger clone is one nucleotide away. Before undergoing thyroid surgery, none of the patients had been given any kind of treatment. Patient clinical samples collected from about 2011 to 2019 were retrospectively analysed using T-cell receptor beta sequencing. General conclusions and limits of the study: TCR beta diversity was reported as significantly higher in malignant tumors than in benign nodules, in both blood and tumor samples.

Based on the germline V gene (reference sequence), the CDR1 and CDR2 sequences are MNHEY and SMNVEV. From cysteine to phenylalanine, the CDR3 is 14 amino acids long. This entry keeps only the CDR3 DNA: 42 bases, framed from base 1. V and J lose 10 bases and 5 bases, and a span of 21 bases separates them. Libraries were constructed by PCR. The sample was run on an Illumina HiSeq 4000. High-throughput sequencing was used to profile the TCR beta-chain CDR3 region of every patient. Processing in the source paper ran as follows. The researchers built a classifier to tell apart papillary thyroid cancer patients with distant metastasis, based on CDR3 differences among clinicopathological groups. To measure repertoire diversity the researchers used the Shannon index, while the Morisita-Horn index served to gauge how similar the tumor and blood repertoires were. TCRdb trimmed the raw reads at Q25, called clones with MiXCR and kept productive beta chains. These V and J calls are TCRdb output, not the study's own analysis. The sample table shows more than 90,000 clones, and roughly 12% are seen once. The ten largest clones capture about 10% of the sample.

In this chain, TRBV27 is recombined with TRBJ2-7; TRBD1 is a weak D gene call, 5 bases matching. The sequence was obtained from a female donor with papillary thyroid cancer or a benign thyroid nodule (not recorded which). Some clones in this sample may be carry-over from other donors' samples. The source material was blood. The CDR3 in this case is CATRSRAGFHEQYF. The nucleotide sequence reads TGTGCCACTCGAAGTCGTGCAGGGTTCCACGAGCAGTACTTC.